The rows below give T cell receptor beta chains drawn from one sample of a study of Ad26.COV2.S vaccination and SARS-CoV-2 variants. Assay used: immunoSEQ multiplex PCR; TCRdb lists only in-frame clones, some missing. The sample has hundreds of thousands of clones, about 93% seen once. The sequencing here drew on peripheral blood, taken in a trial of Ad26.COV2.S vaccine versus placebo. The receptor source for this set is a person aged 18 to 65 who received the Ad26.COV2.S COVID-19 vaccine or a placebo. The CDR3 runs from the conserved cysteine through the conserved F or W. Fields, in order: V gene, D gene, clone size, J gene, CDR3 protein, CDR3 DNA. D genes are given only for firm matches. Clone size is stated in some rows and not others, as once, few, many or a class when expanded.

TRBV12-5	TRBD2	NA	TRBJ2-2	CASADIGGTSGSPTVTGELFF	TGTGCTAGTGCCGACATCGGGGGGACTAGCGGGAGCCCCACTGTGACCGGGGAGCTGTTTTTT
TRBV7-9	NA	NA	TRBJ1-1	CASSLVGGNTEAFF	TGTGCCAGCAGCTTAGTTGGGGGGAACACTGAAGCTTTCTTT
TRBV6-4	NA	once	TRBJ1-3	CASRYLQGEDGNTIYF	TGTGCCAGCAGGTACCTACAGGGAGAAGATGGAAACACCATATATTTT
TRBV5-1	TRBD2	NA	TRBJ2-1	CASSLGGRASYNEQFF	TGCGCCAGCAGCTTGGGCGGGAGGGCCTCCTACAATGAGCAGTTCTTC
TRBV19	TRBD2	once	TRBJ2-1	CASSIPASGSYNEQFF	TGTGCCAGTAGTATCCCTGCTAGCGGGAGCTACAATGAGCAGTTCTTC
TRBV2	TRBD1	NA	TRBJ1-5	CASSEGGQGRGQPQHF	TGTGCCAGCAGTGAAGGGGGACAGGGGAGAGGCCAGCCCCAGCATTTT
TRBV19	TRBD1	NA	TRBJ1-5	CASSTSQGAIQPQHF	TGTGCCAGTAGCACCTCCCAGGGGGCTATTCAGCCCCAGCATTTT
TRBV5-1	NA	NA	TRBJ1-1	CASSLKQGTEAFF	TGCGCCAGCAGCTTAAAACAGGGTACTGAAGCTTTCTTT
TRBV5-4	NA	NA	TRBJ2-3	CASSLNQRSTDTQYF	TGTGCCAGCAGCTTAAACCAGCGGAGCACAGATACGCAGTATTTT
TRBV5-6	NA	NA	TRBJ2-2	CASSLAGPGELFF	TGTGCCAGCAGCTTGGCAGGACCCGGGGAGCTGTTTTTT
TRBV5-6	NA	NA	TRBJ2-2	CASSPGVYTGELFF	TGTGCCAGCAGCCCCGGGGTCTACACCGGGGAGCTGTTTTTT
TRBV6-5	NA	NA	TRBJ2-7	CASSSDRSYEQYF	TGTGCCAGCAGTTCGGACAGATCCTACGAGCAGTACTTC
TRBV18	TRBD2	NA	TRBJ2-2	CASSPPLAGGTGELFF	TGTGCCAGCTCACCACCGCTAGCGGGAGGAACGGGGGAGCTGTTTTTT
TRBV5-8	NA	NA	TRBJ2-3	CASSVGEGASDTQYF	TGTGCCAGCAGCGTGGGGGAGGGGGCTTCGGATACGCAGTATTTT